This TCR beta chain emerged from a study of Graves' ophthalmopathy and Graves' hyperthyroidism. Notes on the study in general: In predicting ophthalmopathy progression, the model reached 65% to 71% sensitivity and approximately 72% specificity.

TCR beta CDR3 regions were amplified from RNA transcripts. An initial RT-PCR round employing HTBI primers preceded a second-round multiplex PCR. MiXCR was run by TCRdb on the multiplex PCR reads, yielding one entry per CDR3 protein. This table holds roughly 410,000 distinct CDR3 sequences, 15% found once. V was trimmed by 3 bases and J by 7 bases, leaving 10 bases between them. Germline V gives CDR1 MNHEY, CDR2 SVGEGT. The CDR3 length is 13 residues. This clonotype was detected only a few times. Its antigen is not known. The V gene is TRBV6-2 or TRBV6-3, the J gene TRBJ2-4; perhaps TRBD1 as D (7 bases). Sample: peripheral blood. This TCR derives from a woman younger than 35 with stable Graves' hyperthyroidism. CDR3 residues: CASSYSGGNIQYF. In DNA, the CDR3 is TGTGCCAGCAGTTATTCAGGGGGGAACATTCAGTACTTC.